What follows are 23 T cell receptor beta chains derived from one specimen sequenced in a study of regulatory T cells in long-lasting Graves disease. Time point described: newly diagnosed GD, antithyroid drugs for less than 3 months. Construction of the TCR library relied on RNA isolated from PBMCs. To make TCR beta libraries, researchers used iRepertoire HTBI primers and Arm-PCR of CDR3 regions. Via MiXCR, TCRdb re-called the multiplex PCR reads, giving one row per CDR3 protein. The data show roughly 610,000 distinct CDR3 sequences, with less than 20% seen just once and 18% held by the top ten. These records were also assigned to another study, of T cells in Graves' hyperthyroidism and ophthalmopathy.

Sequenced material: peripheral blood mononuclear cells (PBMCs), taken at new diagnosis, from a patient treated with antithyroid drugs. The origin of the receptors is a woman aged 30 to 39 with Graves disease.

This clonotype was seen repeatedly, ten times or more. The genes are TRBV5-1 and TRBJ2-7; TRBD1 matches at 7 bases. Germline-derived CDR1 and CDR2 are SGHRS and YFSETQ. The CDR3 sequence is 15 residues long. V dropped 4 bases and J dropped 3; count of bases not matched to a gene: 10. This chain's CDR3 is CASSNTGTVDYEQYF. The CDR3 DNA sequence: TGCGCCAGCAGCAACACCGGGACAGTCGACTACGAGCAGTACTTC. Using reference TRBV5-1 and TRBJ2-7 for the parts outside the CDR3, the full variable domain is KAGVTQTPRYLIKTRGQQVTLSCSPISGHRSVSWYQQTPGQGLQFLFEYFSETQRNKGNFPGRFSGRQFSNSRSEMNVSTLELGDSALYLCASSNTGTVDYEQYFGPGTRLTVT.

This clonotype was counted at least ten times. The chain couples TRBV20-1 to TRBJ2-5, with D tentatively TRBD2 (6 bases). Trimming stripped 1 base from V and 1 base from J, with 10 bases between. Germline V gives CDR1 DFQATT, CDR2 SNEGSKA (reference sequence). This CDR3 spans 14 amino acids. The CDR3 sequence is CSARAGDSQETQYF. CDR3 nucleotide sequence: TGCAGTGCTAGAGCGGGGGACTCCCAAGAGACCCAGTACTTC.

Concerning this clonotype itself: This may arise from a read error, as a much more abundant clone is one base away. The rearrangement joins TRBV10-3 to TRBJ1-1; 9 positions agree with TRBD1. CDR3 size: 15 residues. The V gene's germline CDR1 is ENHRY and CDR2 SYGVKD. V lost 10 bases, J lost 5 bases, and 14 bases stayed unmatched. CDR3 coding DNA: TGTGCCACCAGACCGGGACAGGGTTCTGTTACTGAAGCTTTCTTT. Translation: CATRPGQGSVTEAFF.

In its sample, this clonotype was seen a few times. The chain combines TRBV10-2 with TRBJ2-3; 7 positions agree with TRBD2. V was clipped by 0 bases and J by 4 bases; unmatched bases: 13. This CDR3 is built from 18 residues. Germline-derived CDR1 and CDR2 are WSHSY and SAAADI. The CDR3 reads CASSESQGGGGSADTQYF. CDR3 DNA: TGCGCCAGCAGTGAGTCTCAGGGTGGTGGCGGGAGTGCAGATACGCAGTATTTT.

The rearrangement links TRBV6-4 to TRBJ2-7; 7 positions match TRBD1. Germline CDR1 is MRHNA and CDR2 is SNTAGT. J was trimmed by 3 bases and V by 4 bases; bases with no gene match: 6. The length of the CDR3 is 14 residues. The CDR3 protein is CASSATGNYYEQYF. The CDR3 DNA follows: TGTGCCAGCAGTGCGACAGGGAACTACTACGAGCAGTACTTC.

The V call is TRBV19, the J call TRBJ1-3; 10 bases fit TRBD1. Unmatched junction bases numbered 8, after V lost 6 bases and J lost 0 bases. This CDR3 region has 17 residues. Germline lookup yields CDR1 LNHDA and CDR2 SQIVND (reference sequence). Here the CDR3 reads CASRRTGGTASGNTIYF. CDR3 nucleotides: TGTGCCAGTAGGAGGACAGGGGGTACGGCCTCTGGAAACACCATATATTTT.

With regard to this clonotype: A read error is possible here, since a much larger clone lies one base away. The chain joins TRBV27 to TRBJ2-1; TRBD1 matches at 7 bases. Germline V lookup: CDR1 MNHEY, CDR2 SMNVEV (reference sequence). CDR3 size: 15 residues. The CDR3 reads CASSSLTGTDNGQFF. The CDR3 bases are TGTGCCAGCAGTTCGTTAACCGGGACAGACAATGGGCAGTTCTTC.

Comments on this clonotype: An end of the junction differs from the germline gene, which may be a read error. The CDR3 nucleotides are TGTGCCAGCAGCGCGGGGGACTCCGGGACGTCCTTC. Residues: CASSAGDSGTSF. The V gene is TRBV9, the J gene TRBJ1-2, with D possibly being TRBD1 (5 bases). The CDR3 has 12 residues. Germline V gene data show CDR1 as SGDLS and CDR2 as YYNGEE.

As to this clonotype: A much larger clone lies one base from this, so it may be a read error. The rearrangement uses TRBV6-1 and TRBJ1-2; 10 positions agree with TRBD1. The CDR3 covers 13 residues. Losses at the gene ends were 3 bases for V and 8 bases for J; bases not matched to a gene: 3. Germline-derived CDR1 and CDR2 are MNHNS and SASEGT. The CDR3 here is CASSEGDRGGYTF. In nucleotides, the CDR3 is TGTGCCAGCAGTGAGGGGGACAGGGGCGGCTACACCTTC.

This clonotype was observed a few times. This rearrangement joins TRBV5-1 to TRBJ1-3; no definite D call. The CDR3 consists of 15 residues. CDR1 SGHRS and CDR2 YFSETQ come from the germline V gene. V lost 3 bases and J lost 0, with 10 bases in between. The CDR3 sequence is CASSSTTSSGNTIYF. The DNA for the CDR3 is TGCGCCAGCAGCTCCACAACGAGCTCTGGAAACACCATATATTTT.

Details on this clonotype: Being one base from a much bigger clone, this may be a read error. This chain uses TRBV12-3 or TRBV12-4 with TRBJ2-3; no reliable D call. The CDR3 has 13 residues. Trimming stripped 5 bases from V and 8 bases from J, with 14 bases between. In nucleotides, the CDR3 is TGTGCCAGCAGTCTGTCAGCAGGTGGTACGCAGTATTTT. It translates to CASSLSAGGTQYF.

Concerning this clonotype itself: A read error may explain this, as a much larger clone is one base away. J is TRBJ1-5 and V is TRBV2; no clear D. The germline CDR1 and CDR2 sequences are SNHLY and FYNNEI. This CDR3 region has 14 residues. CDR3 nucleotides: TGTGCCAGCAGTGAACCTGGTCTCGGGCAGCCCCGGCATTTT. Translation gives CASSEPGLGQPRHF.

This clonotype was picked up many times. The chain carries TRBV7-8 and TRBJ2-3; possible D gene TRBD2, 6 bases. In germline, CDR1 is SGHVS, CDR2 FQNEAQ. CDR3 length equals 15 residues. V shed 6 bases and J shed 6 bases, with 19 bases lying between them. The CDR3 reads CASSPRQGGIDTQYF. The CDR3 DNA reads as TGTGCCAGCAGTCCAAGGCAGGGCGGGATCGATACGCAGTATTTT. The full variable domain, in which reference TRBV7-8 and TRBJ2-3 provide the parts outside the CDR3, is GAGVSQSPRYKVAKRGQDVALRCDPISGHVSLFWYQQALGQGPEFLTYFQNEAQLDKSGLPSDRFFAERPEGSVSTLKIQRTQQEDSAVYLCASSPRQGGIDTQYFGPGTRLTVL.

As for this clonotype: This may come from a read error, since a much larger clone is one base off. This rearrangement joins TRBV28 to TRBJ2-2; 10 positions match TRBD1. Germline CDR1 MDHEN, CDR2 SYDVKM. The CDR3 is made up of 16 amino acids. Unmatched junction bases numbered 16, after V lost 11 bases and J lost 7 bases. The DNA of the CDR3 is TGTGCCTCCAGGGTCCAGGGGACAGGGGTGGTCGGGGAGCTGTTTTTT. The encoded protein is CASRVQGTGVVGELFF.

This clonotype showed up many times. The J gene is TRBJ1-4, the V gene TRBV12-5; D remains ambiguous. Germline V gives CDR1 LGHNT, CDR2 FRNRAP. The CDR3 consists of 13 residues. Deletions cut 3 bases from V and 5 bases from J, with 7 bases between. CDR3 protein: CASGLSRNEKLFF. The DNA of the CDR3 is TGTGCTAGTGGTTTATCCCGGAATGAAAAACTGTTTTTT.

This clonotype was found many times. The CDR3 protein is CASKQGAGNQPQHF. The CDR3, as DNA: TGTGCCAGCAAACAAGGGGCCGGCAATCAGCCCCAGCATTTT. This chain joins TRBV6-1 and TRBJ1-5, with D perhaps matching TRBD1 (5 bases). Germline V gene data show CDR1 as MNHNS and CDR2 as SASEGT. With 7 bases removed from V and 2 bases from J, the gap between germline ends came to 12 bases. The CDR3 is made up of 14 amino acids.

There are many counts of this clonotype. V gene TRBV12-3 or TRBV12-4 combines with J gene TRBJ2-1, with TRBD2 matching 7 bases. The V gene end was trimmed by 6 bases and the J gene end by 8 bases; junction bases not matched to a gene: 16. There are 16 residues in the CDR3. This CDR3 is CASRAGVADLVDEQFF. CDR3 coding DNA: TGTGCCAGCAGGGCGGGAGTGGCGGACTTGGTGGATGAGCAGTTCTTC.

This clonotype has only a few counts. This chain connects TRBV28 to TRBJ2-7, with D possibly TRBD1 on 6 matching bases. Germline lookup yields CDR1 MDHEN and CDR2 SYDVKM. V was clipped by 4 bases and J by 0 bases, with 13 bases between them. The CDR3 runs 15 residues. DNA for the CDR3: TGTGCCAGCAGTTGGGGGACACGGTCCTCCTACGAGCAGTACTTC. Translating gives CASSWGTRSSYEQYF.

The chain is built from TRBV7-9 and TRBJ2-5, with a weak D call TRBD2 (6 bases). The length of the CDR3 is 15 residues. Trimming removed 1 base from V and 5 bases from J, with 14 bases in between. Germline V CDR1 and CDR2: SEHNR, FQNEAQ (reference sequence). CDR3 DNA sequence: TGTGCCAGCAGCTTAGGGTATGGGAGGATGGAGACCCAGTACTTC. Translated: CASSLGYGRMETQYF.

For this clonotype: A read error may account for a junction end that differs from germline. J is TRBJ2-5 and V is TRBV3-1; TRBD2 agrees at 8 bases. CDR1 is LGHDT, CDR2 YNNKEL, per germline (reference sequence). This CDR3 region has 12 residues. The DNA of the CDR3 is TGTGCCAGCAGCCTTCGGGGGAGCGGGAGATTCTTC. Translating gives CASSLRGSGRFF.

The rearrangement links TRBV27 to TRBJ2-1; D is possibly TRBD1 or TRBD2 (5 bases each). V was cut by 7 bases and J by 5 bases, with 18 bases left in between. Germline-derived CDR1 and CDR2 are MNHEY and SMNVEV (reference sequence). CDR3 size: 15 residues. CDR3 DNA: TGTGCCAGCACCACCCCACGGGGCCCCCACAATGAGCAGTTCTTC. Translating it yields CASTTPRGPHNEQFF.

The chain carries TRBV11-3 and TRBJ2-1; 14 bases agree with TRBD2. CDR3 size: 16 residues. Germline values: CDR1 SGHNT, CDR2 YENEEA. Trimming cost V 2 bases and J 8 bases; bases outside gene matches: 5. The CDR3 loop is CASSLPTSGRAYEQFF. DNA of the CDR3: TGTGCCAGCAGCTTACCGACTAGCGGGAGGGCCTATGAGCAGTTCTTC.

The chain recombines TRBV7-2 with TRBJ2-7; TRBD2 agrees at 9 bases. V lost 1 base to trimming and J lost 1 base; unmatched junction nucleotides: 14. Germline values: CDR1 SGHTA, CDR2 FQGNSA. The CDR3 extends over 19 amino acids. The chain's CDR3 is CASSLGSWGSGSVSYEQYF. In DNA, the CDR3 is TGTGCCAGCAGCTTAGGTTCTTGGGGTAGCGGGAGTGTGTCCTACGAGCAGTACTTC.